Below, 15 T cell receptor beta chains from the same sample are listed, as sequenced in a study of tumor and adjacent non-tumor tissue in lung cancer. No cell sorting was done before RNA was extracted from the tissue. The library came from three nested PCR rounds adapted from ARM-PCR protocols. MiXCR was run by TCRdb on the multiplex PCR reads, yielding one entry per CDR3 protein. This sample yields about 110,000 distinct CDR3 sequences, of which roughly 75% are seen a single time; about 40% belongs to the top ten. The sequenced sample consisted of lung tumor tissue. These receptors were collected from an older woman with non-small cell lung cancer.

A word on this clonotype: An end of the junction differs from the germline gene, which may be a read error. CDR3 loop: CTSSRQTRGDYEQYF. The CDR3 region has the DNA TGTACCAGCAGTCGTCAGACAAGGGGAGACTACGAGCAATACTTC. This chain links TRBV6-6 with TRBJ2-7, with D possibly called TRBD1 or TRBD2 (5 bases each). This CDR3 has 15 residues. CDR1 MNHNY and CDR2 SVGAGI come from the germline V gene (reference sequence).

Concerning this clonotype itself: A much bigger clone sits one base away, suggesting this may be a read error. The chain has TRBV10-3 and TRBJ2-3; D perhaps matches TRBD2 (6 bases). This CDR3 region has 13 residues. CDR1 ENHRY and CDR2 SYGVKD come from the germline V gene. The DNA of the CDR3 is TGTGCCATCGGGGCGGGGACCACAGATACGCGGTATTTT. Residues: CAIGAGTTDTRYF.

V gene TRBV12-3 or TRBV12-4 combines with J gene TRBJ2-7, with 7 bases aligning to TRBD1. This CDR3 is built from 13 residues. CDR3 sequence reads: CISSLNLGTGEYF. The CDR3 nucleotides are TGTATCAGCAGTTTAAACTTGGGAACAGGGGAGTACTTC.

Concerning this clonotype: The CDR3 ends on some other residue instead of the conserved phenylalanine or tryptophan, so this is likely a read error. V usage is TRBV6-1 and J usage is TRBJ2-2, with D unresolved. Germline CDR1 reads MNHNS; CDR2 reads SASEGT. CDR3 length: 15 amino acids. The CDR3 sequence is CASSEALQSTGELFS. In nucleotides, the CDR3 is TGTGCCAGCAGTGAAGCGCTTCAGAGTACCGGAGAGCTGTTTTCT.

Note on this clonotype: Germline and junction disagree at one end, which may indicate a read error. The V and J genes are TRBV6-1 and TRBJ1-2; 8 bases fit TRBD1. Germline CDR1 MNHNS, CDR2 SASEGT. The CDR3 length is 15 residues. The CDR3 here is CASSEGTGSNYCYTF. The CDR3, as DNA: TGTGCCAGCAGTGAAGGGACAGGGTCTAACTATTGCTACACCTTC.

V usage is TRBV7-8 and J usage is TRBJ2-2; 11 bases agree with TRBD1. The length of the CDR3 is 17 residues. The V and J ends lost 5 bases and 7 bases, in that order; junction bases with no gene match: 12. Germline V lookup: CDR1 SGHVS, CDR2 FQNEAQ. CDR3 in amino acids: CASSPLPTGQGVGELFF. As DNA, the CDR3 is TGTGCCAGCAGCCCCCTGCCGACGGGACAGGGGGTCGGGGAGCTGTTTTTT. Based on the CDR3 plus reference TRBV7-8 and TRBJ2-2, the full variable domain is GAGVSQSPRYKVAKRGQDVALRCDPISGHVSLFWYQQALGQGPEFLTYFQNEAQLDKSGLPSDRFFAERPEGSVSTLKIQRTQQEDSAVYLCASSPLPTGQGVGELFFGEGSRLTVL.

V usage is TRBV5-1 and J usage is TRBJ1-1, with D perhaps TRBD1 (5 bases). The V and J ends lost 4 bases and 1 base respectively, with 11 bases between them. There are 14 residues in the CDR3. Per the germline V gene, CDR1 is SGHRS and CDR2 is YFSETQ. The CDR3 reads CASSTGTKNTEAFF. The CDR3 DNA reads TGCGCCAGCAGCACGGGGACGAAGAACACTGAAGCTTTCTTT.

This clonotype occurred once. V and J are TRBV11-2 and TRBJ2-1; a weak D match, TRBD2 (6 bases). This CDR3 spans 14 amino acids. V dropped 3 bases and J dropped 13 bases, with 19 bases sitting between them. Germline loops: CDR1 SGHAT, CDR2 FQNNGV. The CDR3 DNA follows: TGTGCCAGCAGCTTTGGAGGGTCCTACAAAGAACAGTTCTTC. This gives the protein CASSFGGSYKEQFF.

CDR3 nucleotides: TGCGCCAGCAGTGAGCTGCGGGAGGGGGCCATGATCACCCAGTACTTC. Protein sequence: CASSELREGAMITQYF. This sequence joins TRBV10-2 and TRBJ2-5; 9 bases match TRBD2. The CDR3 is 16 residues long. J lost 8 bases, V lost 2 bases, and 12 bases had no gene match. CDR1 and CDR2 (germline): WSHSY, SAAADI.

The rearrangement joins TRBV11-3 to TRBJ2-5; 8 nucleotides align to TRBD2. V trimming: 4 bases; J trimming: 5 bases; junction bases outside the gene matches: 12. Germline lookup yields CDR1 SGHNT and CDR2 YENEEA. This CDR3 has 16 residues. Here the CDR3 reads CASSSRWISGVETQYF. The CDR3 DNA is TGTGCCAGCAGCTCTCGCTGGATTAGCGGGGTGGAGACCCAGTACTTC.

With respect to this clonotype: Compared with germline, one end of the junction differs, possibly owing to a read error. The V and J genes are TRBV11-3 and TRBJ2-1, with 12 bases matching TRBD2. CDR3 length: 17 residues. CDR1 and CDR2 from the germline V gene are SGHNT and YENEEA. The CDR3 region has the DNA TGTAACAGCAGCTTAGAGTTGACTAGCGGGAGCTACAACGAGCAGTTCTTC. Its translation is CNSSLELTSGSYNEQFF.

On this clonotype: This sequence may be a read error, since a much larger clone differs from it by one base. The J gene is TRBJ2-5, the V gene TRBV20-1, with 7 bases that match TRBD2. The germline CDR1 and CDR2 sequences are DFQATT and SNEGSKA (reference sequence). CDR3 length: 12 amino acids. CDR3 sequence: CSGGLGSESQYF. The CDR3 DNA follows: TGCAGTGGCGGACTAGGTTCAGAGTCCCAGTACTTC.

As concerns this clonotype: The junction differs from germline at one of its ends, possibly a read error. The chain joins TRBV5-4 to TRBJ2-3, with D perhaps TRBD2 (5 bases). The length of the CDR3 is 11 residues. In germline, CDR1 is SGHNT, CDR2 YYREEE (reference sequence). In DNA form, the CDR3 reads TGTGCCAGGATGAGGGCAGATACCCAGTATTTT. This translates into CARMRADTQYF.

The genes are TRBV6-1 and TRBJ2-3; a weak D match, TRBD1 (5 bases). V gave up 5 bases and J gave up 5 bases, with 14 bases separating them. The CDR3 totals 14 residues. Germline V gene sequence: CDR1 MNHNS, CDR2 SASEGT. CDR3 loop: CASSNRGNIDTQYF. CDR3 sequence (DNA): TGTGCCAGCAGTAATAGGGGAAACATAGATACGCAGTATTTT.

This sequence joins TRBV6-6 and TRBJ1-6; unclear D gene. This CDR3 has 17 residues. The germline V gene encodes CDR1 MNHNY and CDR2 SVGAGI (reference sequence). The DNA of the CDR3 is TGTACCATCAGTTTTGATGAAGAGAGGTCCTATAATTCACCCCTCCACTTT. This sequence encodes CTISFDEERSYNSPLHF.